The rows below give T cell receptor beta chains drawn from one sample of a study of T-cell memory formation after mild COVID-19. TCRdb independently ran MiXCR on the 5' RACE reads; one entry per CDR3 protein. The sample holds about 340,000 distinct CDR3 sequences; 10% to 15% are singletons and the top ten take about 20%. Sequenced: PBMCs or a T cell subset sorted from them (not recorded which). Every receptor here comes from a man in his late teens or twenties who had mild COVID-19 (a few samples of this study predate the infection). Cell type and time point are not known. Both conserved end residues are part of each CDR3. Only some rows state a clone size, as once, few, many or a class for expanded clones.

size: few
V: TRBV7-6
J: TRBJ1-1
CDR3: CASSLQAGMNTEAFF

size: .
V: TRBV5-1
J: TRBJ1-1
CDR3: CASSLDGGPSTEAFF

size: .
V: TRBV5-1
J: TRBJ1-1
CDR3: CASSLLQGGPNTEAFF

size: few
V: TRBV11-2
J: TRBJ2-1
CDR3: CASSLGRILRGGFNEQFF

size: .
V: TRBV29-1
J: TRBJ2-7
CDR3: CSVAGQAYEQYF

size: many
V: TRBV29-1
J: TRBJ2-3
CDR3: CSVEGQGTDTQYF

size: many
V: TRBV6-5
J: TRBJ2-7
CDR3: CASSYSGMGYEQYF

size: many
V: TRBV5-1
J: TRBJ2-3
CDR3: CASSLDRTTDTQYF

size: few
V: TRBV7-7
J: TRBJ1-2
CDR3: CASSLGTNYGYTF

size: few
V: TRBV27
J: TRBJ1-2
CDR3: CASGGWDGYTF

size: few
V: TRBV11-2
J: TRBJ1-2
CDR3: CASSLAPPGYGYTF

size: .
V: TRBV7-9
J: TRBJ1-1
CDR3: CASSARQENTEAFF

size: many
V: TRBV29-1
J: TRBJ1-3
CDR3: CSAGQGASGNTIYF

size: .
V: TRBV7-9
J: TRBJ2-1
CDR3: CASSLGEYLSNEQFF

size: .
V: TRBV6-5
J: TRBJ2-4
CDR3: CASSYSPSSAGKNIQYF

size: few
V: TRBV12-3/TRBV12-4
J: TRBJ2-1
CDR3: CASSLMEEQFF

size: .
V: TRBV6-1
J: TRBJ2-7
CDR3: CASSFMVYEQYF

size: .
V: TRBV4-1
J: TRBJ2-2
CDR3: CASSQVNRVGELFF

size: .
V: TRBV14
J: TRBJ2-7
CDR3: CASSQGAGGPYEQYF

size: many
V: TRBV7-9
J: TRBJ2-3
CDR3: CASLQGPTDTQYF

size: .
V: TRBV5-1
J: TRBJ2-3
CDR3: CASSLERGAFTDTQYF

size: few
V: TRBV18
J: TRBJ1-6
CDR3: CASSPTDTGSPLHF

size: .
V: TRBV4-1
J: TRBJ1-5
CDR3: CASSLVNGTGVGYNQPQHF

size: many
V: TRBV6-2/TRBV6-3
J: TRBJ2-1
CDR3: CASSWGVYNEQFF

size: .
V: TRBV7-9
J: TRBJ1-4
CDR3: CASSLRTTFNEKLFF

size: .
V: TRBV18
J: TRBJ1-6
CDR3: CASSPGQDSPLHF

size: many
V: TRBV6-2/TRBV6-3
J: TRBJ2-4
CDR3: CASSPLWENIQYF

size: .
V: TRBV3-1
J: TRBJ2-7
CDR3: CASSPPDGYEQYF

size: .
V: TRBV5-1
J: TRBJ1-2
CDR3: CASSGTGFGYGYTF

size: many
V: TRBV5-1
J: TRBJ2-1
CDR3: CASHLGGHLYNEQFF

size: .
V: TRBV15
J: TRBJ2-1
CDR3: CDTSGGPAYNEQFF

size: few
V: TRBV12-3/TRBV12-4
J: TRBJ2-5
CDR3: CASRHGQKETQYF

size: .
V: TRBV10-3
J: TRBJ1-2
CDR3: CAIGGGLDYGYTF

size: .
V: TRBV4-1
J: TRBJ2-3
CDR3: CASSLPPTDTQYF

size: .
V: TRBV5-4
J: TRBJ2-3
CDR3: CASSSTGAADTQYF

size: .
V: TRBV11-2
J: TRBJ2-5
CDR3: CASSLEGHSETQYF

size: few
V: TRBV3-1
J: TRBJ2-7
CDR3: CASEISRGGEQYF

size: few
V: TRBV10-3
J: TRBJ1-1
CDR3: CAISESGGPTEAFF

size: many
V: TRBV5-6
J: TRBJ1-1
CDR3: CASSRTGKNTEAFF

size: few
V: TRBV18
J: TRBJ2-7
CDR3: CASSPGYEVAVHEQYF

size: many
V: TRBV7-2
J: TRBJ1-6
CDR3: CASTTGVYSPLHF

size: .
V: TRBV2
J: TRBJ2-3
CDR3: CASSRSGVTDTQYF

size: .
V: TRBV7-2
J: TRBJ2-2
CDR3: CASSLAPGPATGELFF

size: .
V: TRBV28
J: TRBJ2-2
CDR3: CASSFRSRLAGAANTGELFF

size: few
V: TRBV9
J: TRBJ2-2
CDR3: CASSTTGELFF

size: .
V: TRBV7-9
J: TRBJ1-2
CDR3: CASSLGARGNGYTF

size: once
V: TRBV4-1
J: TRBJ2-5
CDR3: CASSQGGTAYQETQYF

size: .
V: TRBV2
J: TRBJ1-4
CDR3: CATEGGRYTNEKLFF

size: .
V: TRBV6-2/TRBV6-3
J: TRBJ2-1
CDR3: CASSYSRSYNEQFF

size: many
V: TRBV6-6
J: TRBJ2-7
CDR3: CASRQSDYEQYF

size: few
V: TRBV20-1
J: TRBJ1-6
CDR3: CSARDPTKESPLHF

size: few
V: TRBV4-1
J: TRBJ1-2
CDR3: CASSQGRSNYGYTF